This entry is about one T cell receptor beta chain. Its antigen is as yet unknown. This sample was included in a study of response to subunit inactivated influenza vaccine. Study-level findings and limits: That few new T cells are recruited by each seasonal influenza vaccination was the authors' suggestion.

Germline values: CDR1 MNHNS, CDR2 SASEGT. With 8 bases removed from V and 1 base from J, the gap between germline ends came to 11 bases. The CDR3 is 14 amino acids. Each CDR3 protein is one row after TCRdb ran MiXCR on the RT-PCR reads. This table has hundreds of thousands of distinct CDR3 sequences, around a sixth appearing once. The input for sequencing was PBMCs from blood, taken more than 4 days after vaccination. The rearrangement joins TRBV6-1 to TRBJ2-2; D is uncertain. This clonotype originated in a man aged 50 to 60 who received an inactivated influenza vaccine. CDR3 DNA: TGTGCCAGCTCCCGTTCAGAGAACACCGGGGAGCTGTTTTTT. It yields the protein CASSRSENTGELFF.